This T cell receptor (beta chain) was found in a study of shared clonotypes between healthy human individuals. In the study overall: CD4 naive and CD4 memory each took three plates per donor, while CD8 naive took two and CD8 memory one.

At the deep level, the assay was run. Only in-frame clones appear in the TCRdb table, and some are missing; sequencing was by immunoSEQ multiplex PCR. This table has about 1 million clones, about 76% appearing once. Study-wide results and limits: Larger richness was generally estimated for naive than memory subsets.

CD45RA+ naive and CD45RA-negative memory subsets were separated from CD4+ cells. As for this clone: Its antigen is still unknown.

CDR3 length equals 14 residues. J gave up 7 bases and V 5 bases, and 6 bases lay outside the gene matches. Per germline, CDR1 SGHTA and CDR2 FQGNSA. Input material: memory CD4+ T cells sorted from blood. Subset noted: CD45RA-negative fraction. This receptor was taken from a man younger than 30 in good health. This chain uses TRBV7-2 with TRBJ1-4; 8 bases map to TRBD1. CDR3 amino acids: CASSRDRWSEKLFF. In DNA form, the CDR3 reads TGTGCCAGCAGCCGGGACAGGTGGTCTGAAAAACTGTTTTTT.